This TCR beta chain came from a study of CD8+ T cells in alopecia areata. Study at large: Among treated patients, oral tofacitinib was administered at 5 to 10 mg twice daily.

Trimming removed 6 bases at V and 3 bases at J, with 17 bases between. The V gene's germline CDR1 is ENHRY and CDR2 SYGVKD. The CDR3 runs to 15 residues. TCR sequencing used cDNA made by reverse transcription of extracted RNA. Assay used: immunoSEQ multiplex PCR; TCRdb lists only in-frame clones, some missing. The table has about 200,000 clones, more than 55% seen once. Treatment described: oral pan-JAK inhibitor, 5-10 mg twice daily. It was from alopecia areata patients that lesional scalp punch biopsies and peripheral blood were collected. The input for sequencing was CD4+ T cells sorted from blood, taken at week 4, from a patient treated with tofacitinib. The sequence came from a human donor with alopecia areata. The rearrangement links TRBV10-3 to TRBJ1-2; weak D call: TRBD1 (6 bases). DNA for the CDR3: TGTGCCATCAGCCAAAGGGGGGGATCGGACTATGGCTACACCTTC. As protein: CAISQRGGSDYGYTF.